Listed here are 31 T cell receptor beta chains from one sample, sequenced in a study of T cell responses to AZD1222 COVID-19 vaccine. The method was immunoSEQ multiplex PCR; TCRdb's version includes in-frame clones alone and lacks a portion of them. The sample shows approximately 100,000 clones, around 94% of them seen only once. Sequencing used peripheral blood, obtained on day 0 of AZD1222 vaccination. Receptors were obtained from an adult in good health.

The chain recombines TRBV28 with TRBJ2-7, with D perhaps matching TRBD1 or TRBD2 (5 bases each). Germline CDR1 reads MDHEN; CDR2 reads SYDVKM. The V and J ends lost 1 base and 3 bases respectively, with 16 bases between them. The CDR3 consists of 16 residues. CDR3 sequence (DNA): TGTGCCAGCAGTTTATTTGTACAGGCCGGGGTCTACGAGCAGTACTTC. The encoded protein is CASSLFVQAGVYEQYF. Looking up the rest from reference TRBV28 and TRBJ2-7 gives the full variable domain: DVKVTQSSRYLVKRTGEKVFLECVQDMDHENMFWYRQDPGLGLRLIYFSYDVKMKEKGDIPEGYSVSREKKERFSLILESASTNQTSMYLCASSLFVQAGVYEQYFGPGTRLTVT.

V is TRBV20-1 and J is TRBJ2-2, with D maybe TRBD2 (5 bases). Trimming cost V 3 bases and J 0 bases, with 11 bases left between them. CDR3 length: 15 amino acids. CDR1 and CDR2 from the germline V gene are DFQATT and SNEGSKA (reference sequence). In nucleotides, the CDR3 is TGCAGTGCTAGTAGGTCCGGGGCGAACACCGGGGAGCTGTTTTTT. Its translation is CSASRSGANTGELFF.

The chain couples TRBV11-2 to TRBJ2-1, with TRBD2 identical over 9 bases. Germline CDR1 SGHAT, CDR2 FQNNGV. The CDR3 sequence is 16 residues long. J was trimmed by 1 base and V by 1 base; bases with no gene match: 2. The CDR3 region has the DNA TGTGCCAGCAGCTTAGTAAGCGGGAGGTCCTACAATGAGCAGTTCTTC. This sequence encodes CASSLVSGRSYNEQFF.

In nucleotides, the CDR3 is TGTGCCAGCAGCGTCGGGGCCGCTGGGGAGACCCAGTACTTC. The encoded protein is CASSVGAAGETQYF. The chain is built from TRBV7-2 and TRBJ2-5; either TRBD1 or TRBD2 may fit D (5 bases each). Deletions cut 5 bases from V and 5 bases from J, with 15 bases between. The CDR3 spans 14 residues. Looked up from germline, CDR1 is SGHTA and CDR2 is FQGNSA. Complete variable domain (other parts from reference TRBV7-2 and TRBJ2-5): GAGVSQSPSNKVTEKGKDVELRCDPISGHTALYWYRQSLGQGLEFLIYFQGNSAPDKSGLPSDRFSAERTGGSVSTLTIQRTQQEDSAVYLCASSVGAAGETQYFGPGTRLLVL.

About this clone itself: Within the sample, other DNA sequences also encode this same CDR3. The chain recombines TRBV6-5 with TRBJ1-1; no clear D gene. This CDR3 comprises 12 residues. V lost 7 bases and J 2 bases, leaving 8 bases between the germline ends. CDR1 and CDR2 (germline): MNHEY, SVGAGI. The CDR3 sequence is CASNGDNTEAFF. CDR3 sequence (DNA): TGTGCCAGCAATGGGGATAACACTGAAGCTTTCTTT.

CDR3 in amino acids: CASSHGGTEAFF. CDR3 coding DNA: TGTGCCAGCTCCCATGGGGGCACTGAAGCTTTCTTT. This chain links TRBV19 with TRBJ1-1, with D tentatively TRBD1 (5 bases). Germline loops: CDR1 LNHDA, CDR2 SQIVND (reference sequence). Between the trimmed V and J ends, which lost 9 bases and 4 bases, there was a span of 12 bases. This CDR3 spans 12 amino acids.

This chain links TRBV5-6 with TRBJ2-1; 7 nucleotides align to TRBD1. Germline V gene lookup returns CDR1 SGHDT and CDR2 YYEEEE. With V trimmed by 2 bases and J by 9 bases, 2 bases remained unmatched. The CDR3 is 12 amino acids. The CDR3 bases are TGTGCCAGCAGCTTAGGGGGCTTTGAGCAGTTCTTC. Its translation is CASSLGGFEQFF. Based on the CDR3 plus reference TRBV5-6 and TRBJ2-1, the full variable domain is DAGVTQSPTHLIKTRGQQVTLRCSPKSGHDTVSWYQQALGQGPQFIFQYYEEEERQRGNFPDRFSGHQFPNYSSELNVNALLLGDSALYLCASSLGGFEQFFGPGTRLTVL.

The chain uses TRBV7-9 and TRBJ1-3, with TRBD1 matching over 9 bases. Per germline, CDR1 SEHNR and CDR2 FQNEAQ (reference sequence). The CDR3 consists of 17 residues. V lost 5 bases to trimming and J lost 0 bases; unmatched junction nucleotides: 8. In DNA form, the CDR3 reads TGTGCCAGCAGCCCAAGGGGGACAGGGTTCTCTGGAAACACCATATATTTT. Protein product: CASSPRGTGFSGNTIYF.

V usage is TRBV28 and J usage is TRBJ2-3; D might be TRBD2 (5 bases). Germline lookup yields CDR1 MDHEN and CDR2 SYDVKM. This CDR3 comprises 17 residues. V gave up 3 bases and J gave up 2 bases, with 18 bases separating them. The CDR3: CASSFWSGNLITDTQYF. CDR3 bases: TGTGCCAGCAGTTTTTGGTCCGGGAACTTGATCACAGATACGCAGTATTTT.

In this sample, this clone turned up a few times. In nucleotides, the CDR3 is TGTGCCAGCAGCTCGCCCGGACAGGGGAAGACTGAAGCTTTCTTT. As protein: CASSSPGQGKTEAFF. The chain combines TRBV5-4 with TRBJ1-1, with 9 bases aligning to TRBD1. CDR3 length equals 15 residues. Trimming took 3 bases from V and 5 from J; bases not matched to a gene: 8. The germline CDR1 and CDR2 sequences are SGHNT and YYREEE (reference sequence).

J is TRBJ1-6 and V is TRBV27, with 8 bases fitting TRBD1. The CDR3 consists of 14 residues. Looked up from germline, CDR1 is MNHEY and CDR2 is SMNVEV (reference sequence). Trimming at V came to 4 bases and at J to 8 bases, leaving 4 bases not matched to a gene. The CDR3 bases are TGTGCCAGCAGTTCCAGGGGGCGCGATTCACCCCTCCACTTT. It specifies CASSSRGRDSPLHF.

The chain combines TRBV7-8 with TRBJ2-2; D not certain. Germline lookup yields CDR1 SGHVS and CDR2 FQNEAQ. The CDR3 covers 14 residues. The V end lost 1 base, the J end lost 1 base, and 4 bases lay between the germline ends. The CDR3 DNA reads TGTGCCAGCAGCTTAGTCGGGAACACCGGGGAGCTGTTTTTT. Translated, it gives CASSLVGNTGELFF.

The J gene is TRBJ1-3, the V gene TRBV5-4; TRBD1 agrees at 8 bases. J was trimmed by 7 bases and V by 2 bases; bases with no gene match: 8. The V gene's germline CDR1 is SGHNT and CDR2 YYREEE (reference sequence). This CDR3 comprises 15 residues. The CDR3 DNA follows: TGTGCCAGCAGCTTCGGACAGGGAAGGAGGAACACCATATATTTT. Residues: CASSFGQGRRNTIYF.

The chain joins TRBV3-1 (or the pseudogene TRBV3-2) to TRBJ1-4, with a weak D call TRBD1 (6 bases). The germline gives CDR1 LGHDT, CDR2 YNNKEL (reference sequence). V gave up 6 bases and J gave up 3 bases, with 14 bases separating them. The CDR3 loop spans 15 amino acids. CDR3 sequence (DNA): TGTGCCAGCAGGCAAACAGGGACGGCTAATGAAAAACTGTTTTTT. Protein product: CASRQTGTANEKLFF.

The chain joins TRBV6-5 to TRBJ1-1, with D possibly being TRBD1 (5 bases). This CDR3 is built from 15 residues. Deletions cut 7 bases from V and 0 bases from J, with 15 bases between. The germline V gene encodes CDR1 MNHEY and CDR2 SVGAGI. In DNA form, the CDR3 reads TGTGCCAGCACCGATCCGGGGGTCATGAACACTGAAGCTTTCTTT. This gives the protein CASTDPGVMNTEAFF.

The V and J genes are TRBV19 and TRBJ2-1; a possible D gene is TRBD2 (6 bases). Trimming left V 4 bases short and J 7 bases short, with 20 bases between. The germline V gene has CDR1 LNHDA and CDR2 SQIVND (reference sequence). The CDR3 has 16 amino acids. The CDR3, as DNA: TGTGCCAGTAGTAAAGTCGGGAGCCTGGTAGATAATGAGCAGTTCTTC. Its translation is CASSKVGSLVDNEQFF.

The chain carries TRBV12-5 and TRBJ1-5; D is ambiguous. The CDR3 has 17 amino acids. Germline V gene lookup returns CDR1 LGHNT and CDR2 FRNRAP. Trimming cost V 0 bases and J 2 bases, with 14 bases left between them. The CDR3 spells CASGLVREGLGNQPQHF. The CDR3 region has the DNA TGTGCTAGTGGTTTGGTACGGGAGGGTTTGGGCAATCAGCCCCAGCATTTT.

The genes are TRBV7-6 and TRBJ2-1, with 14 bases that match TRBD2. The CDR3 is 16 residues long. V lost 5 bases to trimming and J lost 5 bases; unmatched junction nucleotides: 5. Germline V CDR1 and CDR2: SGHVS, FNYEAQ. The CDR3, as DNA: TGTGCCAGCAGCACACCGACTAGCGGGGGGGACAATGAGCAGTTCTTC. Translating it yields CASSTPTSGGDNEQFF.

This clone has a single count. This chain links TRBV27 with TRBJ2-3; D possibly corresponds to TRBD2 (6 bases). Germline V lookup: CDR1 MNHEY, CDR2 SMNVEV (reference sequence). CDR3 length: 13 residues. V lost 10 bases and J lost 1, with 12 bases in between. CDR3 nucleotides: TGTGCCACCCGGGGGATAGGCACAGATACGCAGTATTTT. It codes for CATRGIGTDTQYF.

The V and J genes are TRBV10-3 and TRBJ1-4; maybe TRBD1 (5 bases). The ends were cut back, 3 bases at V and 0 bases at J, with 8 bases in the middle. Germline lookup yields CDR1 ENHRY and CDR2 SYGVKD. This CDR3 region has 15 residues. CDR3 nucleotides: TGTGCCATCAGTGAATGGGGGACAACTAATGAAAAACTGTTTTTT. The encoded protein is CAISEWGTTNEKLFF.

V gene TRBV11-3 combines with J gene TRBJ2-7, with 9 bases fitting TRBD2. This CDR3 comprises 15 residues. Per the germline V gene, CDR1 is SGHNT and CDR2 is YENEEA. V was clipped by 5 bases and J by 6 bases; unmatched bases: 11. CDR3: CASSPRGLAMSEQYF. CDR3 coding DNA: TGTGCCAGCAGCCCCCGAGGACTAGCGATGTCCGAGCAGTACTTC.

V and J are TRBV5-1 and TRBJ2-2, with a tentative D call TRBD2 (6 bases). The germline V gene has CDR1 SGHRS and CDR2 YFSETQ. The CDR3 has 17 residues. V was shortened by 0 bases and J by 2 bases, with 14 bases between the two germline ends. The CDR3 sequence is CASSLGHRDSNTGELFF. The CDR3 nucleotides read TGCGCCAGCAGCTTGGGGCACCGGGACTCTAACACCGGGGAGCTGTTTTTT.

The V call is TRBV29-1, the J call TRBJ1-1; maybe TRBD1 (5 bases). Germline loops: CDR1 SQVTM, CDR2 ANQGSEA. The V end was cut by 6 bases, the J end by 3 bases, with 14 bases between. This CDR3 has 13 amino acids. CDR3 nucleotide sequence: TGCAGCGTAGTCAGGGTGGACTACACTGAAGCTTTCTTT. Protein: CSVVRVDYTEAFF.

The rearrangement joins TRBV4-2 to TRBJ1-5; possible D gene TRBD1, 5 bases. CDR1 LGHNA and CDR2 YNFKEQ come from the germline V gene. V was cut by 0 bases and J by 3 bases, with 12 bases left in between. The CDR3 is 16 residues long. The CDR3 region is CASSQETRQLNQPQHF. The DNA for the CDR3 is TGTGCCAGCAGCCAAGAGACTAGACAGCTCAATCAGCCCCAGCATTTT.

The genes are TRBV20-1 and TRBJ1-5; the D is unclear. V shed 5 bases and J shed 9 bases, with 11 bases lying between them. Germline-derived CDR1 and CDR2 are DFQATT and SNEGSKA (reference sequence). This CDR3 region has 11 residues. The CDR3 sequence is CSAGDLRPQHF. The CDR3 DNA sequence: TGCAGTGCTGGGGATTTGAGGCCCCAGCATTTT.

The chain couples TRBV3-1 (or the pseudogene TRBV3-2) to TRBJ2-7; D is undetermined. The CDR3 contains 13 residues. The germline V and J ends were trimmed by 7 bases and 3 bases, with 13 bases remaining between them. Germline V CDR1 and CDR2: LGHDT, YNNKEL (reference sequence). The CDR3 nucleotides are TGTGCCAGCACCGCAGGACGGAACTACGAGCAGTACTTC. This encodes CASTAGRNYEQYF.

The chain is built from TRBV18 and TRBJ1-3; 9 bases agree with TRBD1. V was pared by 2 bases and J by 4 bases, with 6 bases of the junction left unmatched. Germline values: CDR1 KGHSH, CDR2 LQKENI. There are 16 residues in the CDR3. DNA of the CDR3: TGTGCCAGCTCACCAAAACAGGGGGCTATCGGAAACACCATATATTTT. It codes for CASSPKQGAIGNTIYF.

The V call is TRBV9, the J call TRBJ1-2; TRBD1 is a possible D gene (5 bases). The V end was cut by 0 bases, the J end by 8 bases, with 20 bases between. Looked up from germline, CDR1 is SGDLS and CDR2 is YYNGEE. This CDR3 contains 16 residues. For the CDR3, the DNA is TGTGCCAGCAGCGTAGCTACGGACACCATAGGCAGGGGCTACACCTTC. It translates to CASSVATDTIGRGYTF.

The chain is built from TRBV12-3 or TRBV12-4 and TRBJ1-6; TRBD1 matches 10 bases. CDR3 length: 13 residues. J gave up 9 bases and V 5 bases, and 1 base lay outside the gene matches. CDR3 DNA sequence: TGTGCCAGCAGTCGACAGGGGGCTTCACCCCTCCACTTT. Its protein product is CASSRQGASPLHF.

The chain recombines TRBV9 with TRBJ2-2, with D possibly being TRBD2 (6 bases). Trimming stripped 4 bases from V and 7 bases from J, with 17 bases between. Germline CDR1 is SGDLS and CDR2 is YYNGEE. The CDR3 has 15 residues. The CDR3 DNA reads TGTGCCAGCAGCCCCCAAATGGAGGGTAGCGGGGAGCTGTTTTTT. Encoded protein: CASSPQMEGSGELFF.

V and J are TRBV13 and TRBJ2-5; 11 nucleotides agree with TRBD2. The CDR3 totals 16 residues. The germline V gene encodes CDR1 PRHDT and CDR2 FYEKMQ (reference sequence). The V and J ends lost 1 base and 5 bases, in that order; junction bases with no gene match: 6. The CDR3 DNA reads TGTGCCAGCAGCTTAGACCTAGCGGGGGGCGGGGAGACCCAGTACTTC. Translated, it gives CASSLDLAGGGETQYF.